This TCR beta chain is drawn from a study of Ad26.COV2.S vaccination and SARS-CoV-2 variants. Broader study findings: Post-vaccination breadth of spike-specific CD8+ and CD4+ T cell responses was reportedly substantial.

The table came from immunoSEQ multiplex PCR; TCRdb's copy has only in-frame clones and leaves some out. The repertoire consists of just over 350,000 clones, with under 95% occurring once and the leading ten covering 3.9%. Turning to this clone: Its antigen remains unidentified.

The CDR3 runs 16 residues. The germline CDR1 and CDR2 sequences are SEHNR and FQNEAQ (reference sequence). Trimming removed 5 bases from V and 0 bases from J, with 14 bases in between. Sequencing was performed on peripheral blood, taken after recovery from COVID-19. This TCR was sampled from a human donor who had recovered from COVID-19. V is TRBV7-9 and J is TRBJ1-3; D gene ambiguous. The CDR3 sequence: CASSPVGRTSGNTIYF. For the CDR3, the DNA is TGTGCCAGCAGCCCCGTGGGCAGGACCTCTGGAAACACCATATATTTT.